The following is a T cell receptor (beta chain) sequence with its context. A junction end diverges from the germline sequence, so it may reflect a read error. The CDR3 runs 14 residues. Germline V gene lookup returns CDR1 SSHAT and CDR2 FNYEAQ (reference sequence). The sample is drawn from a study of T cells in Graves' hyperthyroidism and ophthalmopathy. Overall study: The initial diagnosis was the point when peripheral blood was collected, ahead of any treatment.

On the basis of clinical symptoms, serum thyroxine and TRAb, thyroid ultrasound and orbital computed tomography, diagnoses were made. Blood was sampled at initial diagnosis of hyperthyroidism, prior to onset of any ophthalmopathy symptoms. The source of the PBMCs was 10 ml of fresh peripheral blood. Amplification yielded TCR beta CDR3 regions, with RNA transcripts as the source. First-round RT-PCR of the TCR CDR3 relied on the HTBI primer set. MiXCR, applied by TCRdb to the multiplex PCR reads, yields one record per CDR3 protein. The data show about 770,000 distinct CDR3 sequences, over 15% seen once.

This sequence joins TRBV7-7 and TRBJ2-2, with D maybe TRBD1 (6 bases). Sequencing was performed on blood. This TCR derives from a woman in her fifties or sixties with Graves' hyperthyroidism that later progressed to Graves' ophthalmopathy. DNA of the CDR3: TGTGCTAGCAGCTTAGCCGGCAGGGGTGGGGAGCTGTTTTTT. This codes for CASSLAGRGGELFF.